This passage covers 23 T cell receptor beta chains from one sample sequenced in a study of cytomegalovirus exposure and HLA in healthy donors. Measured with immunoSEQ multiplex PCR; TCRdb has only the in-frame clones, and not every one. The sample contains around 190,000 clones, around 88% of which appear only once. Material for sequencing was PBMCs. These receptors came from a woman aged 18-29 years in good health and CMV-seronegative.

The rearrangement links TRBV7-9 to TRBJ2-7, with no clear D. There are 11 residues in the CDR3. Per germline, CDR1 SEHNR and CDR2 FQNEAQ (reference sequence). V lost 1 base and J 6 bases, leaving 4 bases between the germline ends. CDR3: CASSLGVEQYF. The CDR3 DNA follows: TGTGCCAGCAGCTTAGGCGTCGAGCAGTACTTC.

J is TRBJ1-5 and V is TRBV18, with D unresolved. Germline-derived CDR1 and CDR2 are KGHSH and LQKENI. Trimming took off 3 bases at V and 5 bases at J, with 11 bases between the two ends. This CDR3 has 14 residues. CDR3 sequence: CASSPRGGDQPQHF. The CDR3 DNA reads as TGTGCCAGCTCACCTCGGGGTGGGGATCAGCCCCAGCATTTT.

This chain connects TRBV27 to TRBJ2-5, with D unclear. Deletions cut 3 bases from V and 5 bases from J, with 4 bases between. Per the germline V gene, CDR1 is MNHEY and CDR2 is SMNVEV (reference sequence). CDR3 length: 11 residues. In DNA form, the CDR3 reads TGTGCCAGCAGTTTCGCGGAGACCCAGTACTTC. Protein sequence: CASSFAETQYF.

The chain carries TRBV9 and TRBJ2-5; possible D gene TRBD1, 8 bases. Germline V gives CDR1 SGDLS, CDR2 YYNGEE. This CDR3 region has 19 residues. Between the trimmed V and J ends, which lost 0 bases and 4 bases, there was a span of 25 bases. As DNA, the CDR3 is TGTGCCAGCAGCGTAGAAGGGGCAGGGGGCTCGGGAGGAGCAGAGACCCAGTACTTC. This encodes CASSVEGAGGSGGAETQYF.

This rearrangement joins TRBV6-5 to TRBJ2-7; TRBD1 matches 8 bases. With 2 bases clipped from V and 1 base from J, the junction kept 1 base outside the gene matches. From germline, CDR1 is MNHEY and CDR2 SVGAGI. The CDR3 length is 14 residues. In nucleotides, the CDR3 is TGTGCCAGCAGTTACGGACAGGGATCCTACGAGCAGTACTTC. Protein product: CASSYGQGSYEQYF.

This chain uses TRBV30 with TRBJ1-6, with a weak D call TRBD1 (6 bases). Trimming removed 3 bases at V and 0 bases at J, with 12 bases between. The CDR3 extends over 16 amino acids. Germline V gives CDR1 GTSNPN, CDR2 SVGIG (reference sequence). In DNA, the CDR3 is TGTGCCTGGAGCCCAGGGGCTAGCTCCTATAATTCACCCCTCCACTTT. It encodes CAWSPGASSYNSPLHF.

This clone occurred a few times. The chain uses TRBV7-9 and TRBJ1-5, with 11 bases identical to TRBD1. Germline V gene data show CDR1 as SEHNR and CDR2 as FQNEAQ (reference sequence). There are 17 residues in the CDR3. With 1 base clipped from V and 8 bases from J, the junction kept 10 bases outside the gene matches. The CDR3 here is CASSLDRLDRGHEPQHF. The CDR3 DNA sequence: TGTGCCAGCAGCTTAGATAGGTTGGACAGGGGGCACGAGCCCCAGCATTTT.

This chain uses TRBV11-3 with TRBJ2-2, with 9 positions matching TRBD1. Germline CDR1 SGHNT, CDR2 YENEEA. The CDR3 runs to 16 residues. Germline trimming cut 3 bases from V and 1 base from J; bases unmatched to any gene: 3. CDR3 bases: TGTGCCAGCAGCTTCCGGGACAGGGTGAACACCGGGGAGCTGTTTTTT. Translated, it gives CASSFRDRVNTGELFF.

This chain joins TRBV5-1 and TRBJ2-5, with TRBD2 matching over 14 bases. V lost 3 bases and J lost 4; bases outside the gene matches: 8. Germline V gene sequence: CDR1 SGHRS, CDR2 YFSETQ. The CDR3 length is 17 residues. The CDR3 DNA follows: TGCGCCAGCAGCTCCGGGACTAGCGGGAGTGCGGTAGAGACCCAGTACTTC. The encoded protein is CASSSGTSGSAVETQYF. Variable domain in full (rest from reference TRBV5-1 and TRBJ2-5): KAGVTQTPRYLIKTRGQQVTLSCSPISGHRSVSWYQQTPGQGLQFLFEYFSETQRNKGNFPGRFSGRQFSNSRSEMNVSTLELGDSALYLCASSSGTSGSAVETQYFGPGTRLLVL.

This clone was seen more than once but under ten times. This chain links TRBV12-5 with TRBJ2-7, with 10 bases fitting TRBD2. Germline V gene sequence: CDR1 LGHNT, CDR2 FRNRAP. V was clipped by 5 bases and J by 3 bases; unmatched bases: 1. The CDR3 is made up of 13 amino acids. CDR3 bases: TGTGCTAGTGGTCCTAGCGGGAGCTACGAGCAGTACTTC. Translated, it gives CASGPSGSYEQYF.

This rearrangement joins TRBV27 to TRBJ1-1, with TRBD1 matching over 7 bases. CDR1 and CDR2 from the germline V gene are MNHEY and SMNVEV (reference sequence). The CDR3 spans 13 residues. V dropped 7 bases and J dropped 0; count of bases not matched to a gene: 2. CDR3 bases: TGTGCCAGCACGGGACAGATGAACACTGAAGCTTTCTTT. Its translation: CASTGQMNTEAFF.

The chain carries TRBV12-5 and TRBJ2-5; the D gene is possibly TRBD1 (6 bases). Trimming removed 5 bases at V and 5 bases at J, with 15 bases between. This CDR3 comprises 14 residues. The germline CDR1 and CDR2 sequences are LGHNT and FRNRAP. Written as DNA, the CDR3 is TGTGCTAGTGGTACGGGACATGGCGGGGAGACCCAGTACTTC. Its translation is CASGTGHGGETQYF.

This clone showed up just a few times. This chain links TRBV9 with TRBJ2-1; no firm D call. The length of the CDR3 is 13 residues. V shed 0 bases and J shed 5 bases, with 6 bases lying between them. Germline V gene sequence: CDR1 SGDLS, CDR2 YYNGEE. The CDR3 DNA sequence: TGTGCCAGCAGCGTAGACAACAACAATGAGCAGTTCTTC. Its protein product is CASSVDNNNEQFF. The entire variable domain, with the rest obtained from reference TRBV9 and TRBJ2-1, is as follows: DSGVTQTPKHLITATGQRVTLRCSPRSGDLSVYWYQQSLDQGLQFLIQYYNGEERAKGNILERFSAQQFPDLHSELNLSSLELGDSALYFCASSVDNNNEQFFGPGTRLTVL.

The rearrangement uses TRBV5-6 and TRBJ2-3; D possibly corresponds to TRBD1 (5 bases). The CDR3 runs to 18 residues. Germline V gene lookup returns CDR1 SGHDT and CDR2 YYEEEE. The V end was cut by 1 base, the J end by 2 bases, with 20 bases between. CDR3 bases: TGTGCCAGCAGCTTGTCGAGGACACGCAAGCAGATCACAGATACGCAGTATTTT. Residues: CASSLSRTRKQITDTQYF. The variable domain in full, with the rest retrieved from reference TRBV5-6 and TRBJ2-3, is DAGVTQSPTHLIKTRGQQVTLRCSPKSGHDTVSWYQQALGQGPQFIFQYYEEEERQRGNFPDRFSGHQFPNYSSELNVNALLLGDSALYLCASSLSRTRKQITDTQYFGPGTRLTVL.

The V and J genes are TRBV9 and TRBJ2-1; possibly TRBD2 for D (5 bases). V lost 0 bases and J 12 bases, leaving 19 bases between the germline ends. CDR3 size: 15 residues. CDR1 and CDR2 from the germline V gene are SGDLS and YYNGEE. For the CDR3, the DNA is TGTGCCAGCAGCGTAGAATCGATCGGGGAATTTGGGCAGTTCTTC. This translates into CASSVESIGEFGQFF.

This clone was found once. This chain's CDR3 is CASSSGLTISNTGELFF. CDR3 DNA sequence: TGTGCCAGCAGCTCGGGACTCACGATTTCCAACACCGGGGAGCTGTTTTTT. V gene TRBV5-4 combines with J gene TRBJ2-2; D perhaps matches TRBD2 (6 bases). The V and J ends lost 3 bases and 2 bases respectively, with 17 bases between them. Per the germline V gene, CDR1 is SGHNT and CDR2 is YYREEE (reference sequence). The CDR3 extends over 17 amino acids.

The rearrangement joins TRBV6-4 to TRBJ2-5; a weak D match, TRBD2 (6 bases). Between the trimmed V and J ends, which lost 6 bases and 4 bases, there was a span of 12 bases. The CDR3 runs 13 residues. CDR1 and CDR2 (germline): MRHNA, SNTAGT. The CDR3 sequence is CASSTLGGETQYF. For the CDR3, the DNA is TGTGCCAGCAGCACCCTGGGAGGAGAGACCCAGTACTTC.

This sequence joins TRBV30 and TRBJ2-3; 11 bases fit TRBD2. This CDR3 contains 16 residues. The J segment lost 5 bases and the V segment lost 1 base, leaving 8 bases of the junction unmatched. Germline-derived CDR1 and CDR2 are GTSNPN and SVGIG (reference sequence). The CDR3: CAWSEPGLAVQDTQYF. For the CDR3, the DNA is TGTGCCTGGAGTGAACCGGGACTAGCGGTCCAAGATACGCAGTATTTT.

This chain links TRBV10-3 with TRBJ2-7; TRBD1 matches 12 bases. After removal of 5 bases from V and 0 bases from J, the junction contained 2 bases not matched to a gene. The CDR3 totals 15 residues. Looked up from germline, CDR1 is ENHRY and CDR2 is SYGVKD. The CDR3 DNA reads TGTGCCATCAGTCGGGACAGGGGGCACTCCTACGAGCAGTACTTC. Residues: CAISRDRGHSYEQYF.

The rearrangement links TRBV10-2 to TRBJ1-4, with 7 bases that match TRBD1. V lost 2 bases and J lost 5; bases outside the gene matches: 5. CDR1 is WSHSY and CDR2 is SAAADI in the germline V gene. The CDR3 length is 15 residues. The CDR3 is CASSEPGQPNEKLFF. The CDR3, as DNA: TGCGCCAGCAGTGAGCCGGGACAGCCCAATGAAAAACTGTTTTTT.

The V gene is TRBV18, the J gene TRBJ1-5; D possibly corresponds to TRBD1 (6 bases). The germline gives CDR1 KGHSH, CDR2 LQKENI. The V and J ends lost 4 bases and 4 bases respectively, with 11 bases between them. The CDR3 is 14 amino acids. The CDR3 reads CASSLAGANQPQHF. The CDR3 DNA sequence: TGTGCCAGCTCACTTGCAGGGGCGAATCAGCCCCAGCATTTT.

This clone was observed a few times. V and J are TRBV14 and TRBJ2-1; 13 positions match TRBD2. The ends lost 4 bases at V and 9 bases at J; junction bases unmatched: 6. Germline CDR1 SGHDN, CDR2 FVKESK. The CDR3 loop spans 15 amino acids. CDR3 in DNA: TGTGCCAGCAGCCTACTAGCGGGAGGGCCGGGTGAGCAGTTCTTC. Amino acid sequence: CASSLLAGGPGEQFF.

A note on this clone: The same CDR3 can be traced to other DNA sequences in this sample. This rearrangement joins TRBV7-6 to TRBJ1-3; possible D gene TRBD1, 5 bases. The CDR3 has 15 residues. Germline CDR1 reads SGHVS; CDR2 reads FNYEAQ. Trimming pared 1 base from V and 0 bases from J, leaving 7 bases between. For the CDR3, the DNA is TGTGCCAGCAGCTTAGTGGACAACTCTGGAAACACCATATATTTT. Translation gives CASSLVDNSGNTIYF.